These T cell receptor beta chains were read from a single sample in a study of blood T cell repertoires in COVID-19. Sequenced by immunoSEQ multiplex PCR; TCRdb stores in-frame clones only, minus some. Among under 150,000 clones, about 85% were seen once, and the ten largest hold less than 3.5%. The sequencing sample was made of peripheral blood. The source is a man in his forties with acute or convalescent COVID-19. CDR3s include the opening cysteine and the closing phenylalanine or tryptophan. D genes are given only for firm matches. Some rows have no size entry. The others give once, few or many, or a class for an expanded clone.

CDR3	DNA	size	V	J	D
CASSRGPSYEQYF	TGCGCCAGCAGCCGGGGCCCCTCCTACGAGCAGTACTTC	.	TRBV4-1	TRBJ2-7	.
CASSVRAGEYNEQFF	TGTGCCAGCTCAGTCCGAGCGGGGGAATACAATGAGCAGTTCTTC	.	TRBV18	TRBJ2-1	TRBD2
CASGLGAGTARDTEAFF	TGTGCTAGTGGTCTAGGGGCCGGGACAGCGAGGGACACTGAAGCTTTCTTT	.	TRBV12-5	TRBJ1-1	TRBD1
CASRENRAYNQPQHF	TGTGCCAGCAGGGAGAACAGGGCCTACAATCAGCCCCAGCATTTT	few	TRBV6-6	TRBJ1-5	.
CASSNVQGEETQYF	TGCGCCAGCAGCAACGTACAGGGAGAAGAGACCCAGTACTTC	.	TRBV5-1	TRBJ2-5	.
CASSVAGAGTGGVGYEQYF	TGTGCCAGCAGCGTAGCCGGAGCCGGGACAGGGGGCGTGGGCTACGAGCAGTACTTC	.	TRBV9	TRBJ2-7	TRBD1
CATRPAGGNEQYF	TGTGCCACCCGTCCTGCGGGGGGCAACGAGCAGTACTTC	.	TRBV14	TRBJ2-7	TRBD2
CASRRTGMNTEAFF	TGTGCCAGTAGACGCACAGGGATGAACACTGAAGCTTTCTTT	.	TRBV19	TRBJ1-1	.
CASSLISKLQTQYF	TGCGCCAGCAGCCTGATCAGTAAATTACAGACCCAGTACTTC	.	TRBV5-1	TRBJ2-5	.
CASSRGAAGDNEQFF	TGTGCCAGCAGCCGCGGTGCGGCGGGGGACAATGAGCAGTTCTTC	.	TRBV12-1	TRBJ2-1	.
CASSSPLAGGRTGELFF	TGTGCCAGCAGCTCACCACTAGCGGGGGGGCGTACCGGGGAGCTGTTTTTT	few	TRBV7-6	TRBJ2-2	TRBD2
CASSETGAYNSPLHF	TGTGCCAGCAGCGAGACAGGGGCCTATAATTCACCCCTCCACTTT	.	TRBV7-2	TRBJ1-6	TRBD1
CASSSSGTGNYGYTF	TGTGCCAGCAGCTCCAGTGGGACAGGGAACTATGGCTACACCTTC	.	TRBV9	TRBJ1-2	TRBD1
CSDRTDYGYTF	TGCAGCGACCGGACAGACTATGGCTACACCTTC	.	TRBV29-1	TRBJ1-2	.
CSVNREGEKLFF	TGCAGCGTTAACAGGGAAGGTGAAAAACTGTTTTTT	.	TRBV29-1	TRBJ1-4	.
CASSRDRFNQPQHF	TGTGCCAGTAGTAGAGACAGGTTCAATCAGCCCCAGCATTTT	.	TRBV19	TRBJ1-5	.
CASSFTDNEQFF	TGTGCCAGCAGCTTTACAGACAATGAGCAGTTCTTC	.	TRBV11-2	TRBJ2-1	.
CASSSQGNSNQPQHF	TGTGCCAGCAGCTCACAGGGAAATAGCAATCAGCCCCAGCATTTT	.	TRBV13	TRBJ1-5	.
CASSAWRRGATDTQYF	TGTGCCAGCAGCGCCTGGCGGCGGGGGGCCACAGATACGCAGTATTTT	.	TRBV9	TRBJ2-3	TRBD2
CASSPRDSDTEAFF	TGTGCCAGCAGCCCCCGGGACTCGGACACTGAAGCTTTCTTT	.	TRBV7-8	TRBJ1-1	.
CASSSRLVLASEQFF	TGTGCCAGCAGCTCCCGACTAGTTTTGGCGAGTGAGCAGTTCTTC	few	TRBV7-9	TRBJ2-1	.
CASSVQGVGYNEQFF	TGTGCCAGCAGCGTTCAGGGGGTAGGATACAATGAGCAGTTCTTC	.	TRBV9	TRBJ2-1	TRBD1
CASSFGTGVAFF	TGTGCCAGCAGTTTTGGGACAGGAGTCGCGTTCTTC	.	TRBV27	TRBJ2-1	TRBD1
CASTEGATEAFF	TGTGCCAGCACCGAGGGGGCCACTGAAGCTTTCTTT	once	TRBV12-3/TRBV12-4	TRBJ1-1	TRBD1
CASSVAPGTGGGGEQYF	TGTGCCAGCAGCGTAGCGCCCGGGACAGGGGGTGGAGGCGAGCAGTACTTC	.	TRBV9	TRBJ2-7	TRBD1
CASSQDPLAGGENNEQFF	TGTGCCAGCAGCCAAGATCCCCTAGCGGGGGGGGAAAACAATGAGCAGTTCTTC	.	TRBV4-2	TRBJ2-1	TRBD2
CATSALGNVNTGELFF	TGTGCCACCAGTGCGTTGGGCAATGTGAACACCGGGGAGCTGTTTTTT	.	TRBV24-1	TRBJ2-2	.
CASSEGTGSYNEQFF	TGTGCCAGCAGTGAAGGGACAGGCAGCTACAATGAGCAGTTCTTC	.	TRBV25-1	TRBJ2-1	TRBD1
CASSLARLRDRGRVDYGYTF	TGTGCCAGCAGTTTGGCTAGACTCCGGGACAGGGGGCGAGTAGACTATGGCTACACCTTC	.	TRBV28	TRBJ1-2	TRBD1
CATNLGASSYNSPLHF	TGTGCCACGAACCTGGGGGCCAGCTCCTATAATTCACCCCTCCACTTT	.	TRBV4-2	TRBJ1-6	.
CARRTGGHYNSPLHF	TGTGCCAGACGGACAGGGGGCCATTATAATTCACCCCTCCACTTT	.	TRBV2	TRBJ1-6	TRBD1
CAISEPRTAQETQYF	TGTGCCATCAGTGAGCCAAGGACAGCACAAGAGACCCAGTACTTC	.	TRBV10-3	TRBJ2-5	.
CASSQSGTGQYEQYF	TGCGCCAGCAGCCAATCCGGGACAGGGCAGTACGAGCAGTACTTC	.	TRBV4-1	TRBJ2-7	TRBD1
CSASIGGRDQPQHF	TGCAGTGCTAGTATAGGGGGCCGGGATCAGCCCCAGCATTTT	.	TRBV20-1	TRBJ1-5	TRBD1
CASSIGLADTQYF	TGTGCCAGTAGTATCGGGCTAGCTGATACGCAGTATTTT	.	TRBV19	TRBJ2-3	.
CASSRGWGVNQPQHF	TGTGCCAGCAGCCGAGGTTGGGGGGTTAATCAGCCCCAGCATTTT	.	TRBV5-6	TRBJ1-5	.
CASSLAPSGGVGTQYF	TGTGCCAGCAGCTTAGCGCCTAGCGGGGGGGTTGGGACCCAGTACTTC	.	TRBV7-2	TRBJ2-5	TRBD2
CASSTTGSPYEQYF	TGTGCCAGCAGCACAACAGGGTCTCCCTACGAGCAGTACTTC	.	TRBV7-9	TRBJ2-7	.
CASSTPPTGAENEKLFF	TGTGCCAGCAGTACGCCTCCAACAGGGGCCGAGAATGAAAAACTGTTTTTT	.	TRBV2	TRBJ1-4	TRBD1
CASGYNNEQFF	TGTGCTAGTGGTTATAACAATGAGCAGTTCTTC	.	TRBV12-5	TRBJ2-1	.
CASSLGGTVGEKLFF	TGTGCCAGCAGCTTGGGTGGGACAGTCGGGGAAAAACTGTTTTTT	.	TRBV11-2	TRBJ1-4	TRBD1
CASSLPGLQGRNEQFF	TGTGCCAGCAGCCTACCAGGGCTACAGGGGAGAAATGAGCAGTTCTTC	.	TRBV7-3	TRBJ2-1	TRBD1
CASSRTGNTGELFF	TGTGCCAGCAGCCGGACAGGGAATACCGGGGAGCTGTTTTTT	.	TRBV4-2	TRBJ2-2	TRBD1
CASSFSHLVGTDTQYF	TGTGCCAGCAGCTTCTCCCACCTGGTAGGCACAGATACGCAGTATTTT	once	TRBV5-8	TRBJ2-3	.
CASRQGDGYTF	TGTGCCAGCCGACAGGGGGACGGCTACACCTTC	.	TRBV25-1	TRBJ1-2	TRBD1